Listed below are T cell receptor beta chains from one sample, sequenced in a study of yellow fever vaccine responses in identical twins. One entry per CDR3 protein results from TCRdb running MiXCR on the RT-PCR reads. The sample has more than 11,000 distinct CDR3 sequences; approximately 88% are singletons. This specimen was T cells from blood (PBMCs), unsorted or a sorted subset (not recorded which), taken before or after yellow fever vaccination (not recorded which). These receptor sequences come from a woman aged 18-35 years who received the yellow fever vaccine. The CDR3 runs from the conserved cysteine through the conserved F or W. A D gene is named only where the DNA matches it firmly. Only part of the rows carry a size: once, few, many, or a class if the clone is expanded.

>NA|TRBJ1-1|13|NA|TRBV18
CASSPTRNTEAFF
TGTGCCAGCTCGCCAACAAGGAACACTGAAGCTTTCTTT
>NA|TRBJ2-2|14|NA|TRBV11-2
CASSLGHVTGELFF
TGTGCCAGCAGCTTGGGACATGTCACCGGGGAGCTGTTTTTT
>NA|TRBJ2-1|15|NA|TRBV11-2
CASSLGQTSYNEQFF
TGTGCCAGCAGCTTAGGACAGACCTCCTACAATGAGCAGTTCTTC
>NA|TRBJ2-1|14|NA|TRBV2
CASSVESSYNEQFF
TGTGCCAGCAGTGTGGAAAGCTCCTACAATGAGCAGTTCTTC
>NA|TRBJ2-1|16|TRBD2|TRBV12-3/TRBV12-4
CASSLVAGGIYNEQFF
TGTGCCAGCAGTTTAGTTGCGGGAGGAATATACAATGAGCAGTTCTTC
>NA|TRBJ2-1|16|NA|TRBV6-2/TRBV6-3
CASSYRIGGSYNEQFF
TGTGCCAGCAGTTACCGAATAGGGGGCTCCTACAATGAGCAGTTCTTC
>NA|TRBJ2-5|15|TRBD1|TRBV29-1
CSVYPLTGVKVTQYF
TGCAGCGTCTACCCCCTAACAGGGGTGAAGGTGACCCAGTACTTC
>once|TRBJ2-1|10|NA|TRBV20-1
CSARVNEQFF
TGCAGTGCCAGGGTCAATGAGCAGTTCTTC
>once|TRBJ2-1|13|NA|TRBV4-1
CASSQAGSGEQFF
TGCGCCAGCAGCCAAGCAGGATCGGGTGAGCAGTTCTTC
>NA|TRBJ2-1|13|NA|TRBV18
CASSPEPDNEQFF
TGTGCCAGCTCACCTGAACCCGACAATGAGCAGTTCTTC
>NA|TRBJ1-2|12|NA|TRBV19
CASSIENYGYTF
TGTGCCAGTAGTATAGAGAACTATGGCTACACCTTC
>NA|TRBJ2-3|17|TRBD1|TRBV28
CAIKQGATMGRTDTQYF
TGTGCCATCAAACAGGGGGCAACGATGGGCCGCACAGATACGCAGTATTTT
>NA|TRBJ2-1|13|NA|TRBV28
CASSFVAFNEQFF
TGTGCCAGCAGTTTCGTAGCGTTCAATGAGCAGTTCTTC
>NA|TRBJ2-7|16|TRBD1|TRBV9
CASSPLQGASSYEQYF
TGTGCCAGCAGCCCCCTACAGGGGGCAAGCTCCTACGAGCAGTACTTC
>once|TRBJ2-7|15|NA|TRBV12-3/TRBV12-4
CASRSGTPSSYEQYF
TGTGCCAGCAGATCCGGGACACCTAGCTCCTACGAGCAGTACTTC
>once|TRBJ2-2|14|TRBD2|TRBV29-1
CSALAGGAPGELFF
TGCAGCGCGCTAGCGGGGGGAGCCCCCGGGGAGCTGTTTTTT
>once|TRBJ2-5|15|TRBD2|TRBV2
CASSVAAGGRETQYF
TGTGCCAGCAGTGTGGCAGCGGGGGGGCGAGAGACCCAGTACTTC
>NA|TRBJ2-1|18|TRBD2|TRBV4-3
CASSRAGGLAGVYNEQFF
TGCGCCAGCAGCCGTGCCGGCGGACTAGCGGGAGTCTACAATGAGCAGTTCTTC
>NA|TRBJ2-3|15|TRBD2|TRBV9
CASSRSSGRTDTQYF
TGTGCCAGCAGCAGATCTAGCGGGCGCACAGATACGCAGTATTTT
>NA|TRBJ1-5|14|NA|TRBV4-2
CASSQAGGNQPQHF
TGTGCCAGCAGCCAAGCAGGGGGCAATCAGCCCCAGCATTTT
>NA|TRBJ1-2|12|TRBD1|TRBV19
CASSDREGGYTF
TGTGCCAGTAGCGACAGGGAAGGTGGCTACACCTTC
>NA|TRBJ1-1|12|NA|TRBV20-1
CSAKDGNTEAFF
TGCAGTGCTAAAGACGGGAACACTGAAGCTTTCTTT
>NA|TRBJ2-3|17|TRBD2|TRBV15
CATSRGQAGGPTDTQYF
TGTGCCACCAGCAGAGGGCAAGCGGGAGGGCCGACAGATACGCAGTATTTT
>NA|TRBJ1-2|12|NA|TRBV4-2
CASSQEQDGYTF
TGTGCCAGCAGCCAAGAACAGGATGGCTACACCTTC
>few|TRBJ2-3|15|NA|TRBV12-3/TRBV12-4
CASSPGGTSTDTQYF
TGTGCCAGCAGCCCCGGGGGAACTAGCACAGATACGCAGTATTTT
>NA|TRBJ1-1|14|TRBD1|TRBV7-9
CASSSDRANTEAFF
TGTGCCAGCAGTTCGGACAGGGCGAACACTGAAGCTTTCTTT
>NA|TRBJ1-5|15|NA|TRBV10-3
CAISVGGSSNQPQHF
TGTGCCATCAGTGTAGGGGGGAGTAGCAATCAGCCCCAGCATTTT
>NA|TRBJ1-5|15|NA|TRBV27
CASSLEGNSNQPQHF
TGTGCCAGCAGTTTAGAGGGAAATAGCAATCAGCCCCAGCATTTT
>NA|TRBJ1-2|12|NA|TRBV10-3
CAISDPLYGYTF
TGTGCCATCAGTGATCCTCTCTATGGCTACACCTTC
>NA|TRBJ2-1|16|TRBD2|TRBV7-3
CASSFGLAGTYNEQFF
TGTGCCAGCAGCTTTGGACTAGCGGGAACCTACAATGAGCAGTTCTTC
>NA|TRBJ2-5|15|TRBD1|TRBV3-1
CASSRNRGRQETQYF
TGTGCCAGCAGCCGAAACAGGGGTAGACAAGAGACCCAGTACTTC
>once|TRBJ2-2|16|NA|TRBV18
CASSPRSSLSTGELFF
TGTGCCAGCTCACCAAGATCTAGCTTATCCACCGGGGAGCTGTTTTTT
>NA|TRBJ1-1|13|NA|TRBV20-1
CSASTGMNTEAFF
TGCAGTGCTTCGACAGGTATGAACACTGAAGCTTTCTTT
>NA|TRBJ1-1|13|NA|TRBV20-1
CSAREQWGTEAFF
TGCAGTGCTAGGGAACAGTGGGGCACTGAAGCTTTCTTT
>NA|TRBJ2-3|14|NA|TRBV2
CASSLASFTDTQYF
TGTGCCAGCAGTTTAGCGTCCTTCACAGATACGCAGTATTTT
>few|TRBJ2-1|14|NA|TRBV2
CATILQRSNNEQFF
TGTGCCACCATCCTACAGCGTTCCAACAATGAGCAGTTCTTC
>once|TRBJ2-2|15|TRBD2|TRBV11-2
CASSFRGGRTGELFF
TGTGCCAGCAGCTTCAGGGGCGGGAGGACCGGGGAGCTGTTTTTT
>NA|TRBJ1-6|13|NA|TRBV19
CASSRDLYSPLHF
TGTGCCAGCTCTCGGGACCTCTATTCACCCCTCCACTTT
>NA|TRBJ2-3|15|TRBD1|TRBV3-1
CASSPRDRGSDTQYF
TGTGCCAGCAGCCCCCGGGACAGGGGTTCAGATACGCAGTATTTT
>NA|TRBJ2-3|16|TRBD1|TRBV14
CASSQDWTGRSDTQYF
TGTGCCAGCAGCCAAGATTGGACAGGGAGGTCGGATACGCAGTATTTT
>NA|TRBJ1-2|15|NA|TRBV5-5
CASSLDSGNNYGYTF
TGTGCCAGCAGCTTGGATTCAGGAAATAACTATGGCTACACCTTC
>NA|TRBJ2-3|14|NA|TRBV14
CASSQDWETYTQYF
TGTGCCAGCAGCCAAGATTGGGAAACATATACGCAGTATTTT
>NA|TRBJ2-5|16|NA|TRBV11-2
CASSLVPGQRGETQYF
TGTGCCAGCAGCTTAGTCCCAGGACAGAGGGGTGAGACCCAGTACTTC
>NA|TRBJ2-1|13|NA|TRBV13
CATNHREINEQFF
TGTGCCACCAATCACCGGGAGATCAATGAGCAGTTCTTC
>NA|TRBJ1-2|16|NA|TRBV18
CASSPNLDSKGDGYTF
TGTGCCAGCTCACCAAACCTGGACTCAAAAGGGGATGGCTACACCTTC
>NA|TRBJ2-7|13|NA|TRBV29-1
CSATKPGIHEQYF
TGCAGCGCAACAAAGCCAGGAATCCACGAGCAGTACTTC
>once|TRBJ1-2|15|NA|TRBV6-2/TRBV6-3
CASSYSFSRGYGYTF
TGTGCCAGCAGTTACTCCTTTTCCAGGGGCTATGGCTACACCTTC